These T cell receptor beta chains were read from a single sample in a study of early T cells in non-severe SARS-CoV-2 infection. TCRdb processed the 5' RACE reads anew with MiXCR; each CDR3 protein has one entry. The sample lists tens of thousands of distinct CDR3 sequences, roughly 9% occurring once. Source: whole blood, taken at baseline. The receptors derive from an adult who was a healthcare worker with PCR-confirmed SARS-CoV-2 infection or an uninfected control (not recorded which). The CDR3 runs from the conserved cysteine through the conserved F or W. A D gene is named only where the DNA matches it firmly. Not every row has a clone size; where given, it reads once, few, many or a size class.

D gene | clone size | J gene | V gene | CDR3 length | CDR3 protein | CDR3 DNA
NA | few | TRBJ2-1 | TRBV21-1 | 15 | CASRIVRQGYNEQFF | TGTGCCAGCAGGATAGTCCGACAGGGCTACAATGAGCAGTTCTTC
TRBD1 | once | TRBJ1-5 | TRBV12-3/TRBV12-4 | 15 | CASSLKGAGFQPQHF | TGTGCCAGCAGTTTAAAGGGGGCGGGTTTTCAGCCCCAGCATTTT
TRBD2 | few | TRBJ2-4 | TRBV4-1 | 16 | CASSLAGTSGIGIQYF | TGCGCCAGCAGCCTAGCCGGGACTAGTGGAATCGGCATTCAGTACTTC
TRBD1 | many | TRBJ2-2 | TRBV24-1 | 16 | CATSDPWTGSTGELFF | TGTGCCACCAGTGACCCCTGGACAGGAAGCACCGGGGAGCTGTTTTTT
NA | many | TRBJ2-7 | TRBV11-2 | 15 | CASSLTAGDPNEQYF | TGTGCCAGCAGCTTAACGGCCGGGGACCCTAACGAGCAGTACTTC
NA | few | TRBJ2-3 | TRBV7-9 | 11 | CAIQTTDTQYF | TGTGCGATACAGACCACAGATACGCAGTATTTT
NA | NA | TRBJ2-7 | TRBV12-3/TRBV12-4 | 14 | CASSLAMSSYEQYF | TGTGCCAGCAGTTTAGCGATGAGCTCCTACGAGCAGTACTTC
NA | many | TRBJ2-7 | TRBV7-3 | 13 | CASSFDSRGEQYF | TGTGCCAGCAGCTTTGACAGTCGCGGCGAGCAGTACTTC
NA | many | TRBJ2-2 | TRBV19 | 17 | CASSRRFGGANTGELFF | TGTGCCAGTAGTAGGAGGTTCGGGGGTGCGAACACCGGGGAGCTGTTTTTT
TRBD2 | many | TRBJ2-3 | TRBV18 | 14 | CASSPNAGADTQYF | TGTGCCAGCTCACCAAATGCGGGAGCAGATACGCAGTATTTT
NA | few | TRBJ2-5 | TRBV29-1 | 14 | CSVFTPRSQETQYF | TGCAGCGTTTTCACCCCTAGAAGCCAAGAGACCCAGTACTTC
NA | many | TRBJ1-1 | TRBV5-6 | 15 | CASSAITGVGREAFF | TGTGCCAGCAGCGCTATAACGGGGGTCGGGAGGGAAGCTTTCTTT
NA | NA | TRBJ1-1 | TRBV12-3/TRBV12-4 | 14 | CASSFVGTTTEAFF | TGTGCCAGCAGTTTTGTGGGGACAACGACTGAAGCTTTCTTT
TRBD2 | NA | TRBJ2-7 | TRBV5-6 | 17 | CASSLRGLASGRYEQYF | TGTGCCAGCAGCTTGCGGGGGCTCGCTAGCGGGAGGTACGAGCAGTACTTC
NA | few | TRBJ2-7 | TRBV18 | 12 | CASSADSYEQYF | TGTGCCAGCTCAGCCGACAGTTACGAGCAGTACTTC
NA | few | TRBJ2-2 | TRBV5-1 | 15 | CASSSLTGNTGELFF | TGCGCCAGCAGCTCTTTAACAGGGAACACCGGGGAGCTGTTTTTT
TRBD1 | NA | TRBJ2-6 | TRBV28 | 16 | CASSPGGRSGANVLTF | TGTGCCAGCAGTCCAGGGGGCCGCTCTGGGGCCAACGTCCTGACTTTC
NA | NA | TRBJ1-2 | TRBV29-1 | 15 | CSVCSFGGADYGYTF | TGCAGCGTTTGTTCTTTTGGAGGGGCAGACTATGGCTACACCTTC
NA | few | TRBJ2-5 | TRBV7-6 | 15 | CASSSRDNAQETQYF | TGTGCCAGCAGCTCCCGGGACAACGCCCAAGAGACCCAGTACTTC
NA | NA | TRBJ2-3 | TRBV9 | 16 | CASTPGGGSQGDTQYF | TGTGCCAGCACCCCCGGGGGCGGGAGCCAGGGGGATACGCAGTATTTT
TRBD1 | few | TRBJ2-7 | TRBV27 | 15 | CASSQIGTGYYEQYF | TGTGCCAGCAGTCAGATCGGGACAGGGTACTACGAGCAGTACTTC
TRBD1 | few | TRBJ1-6 | TRBV6-1 | 15 | CASARGQGDNSPLHF | TGTGCCAGCGCAAGAGGACAGGGTGATAATTCACCCCTCCACTTT